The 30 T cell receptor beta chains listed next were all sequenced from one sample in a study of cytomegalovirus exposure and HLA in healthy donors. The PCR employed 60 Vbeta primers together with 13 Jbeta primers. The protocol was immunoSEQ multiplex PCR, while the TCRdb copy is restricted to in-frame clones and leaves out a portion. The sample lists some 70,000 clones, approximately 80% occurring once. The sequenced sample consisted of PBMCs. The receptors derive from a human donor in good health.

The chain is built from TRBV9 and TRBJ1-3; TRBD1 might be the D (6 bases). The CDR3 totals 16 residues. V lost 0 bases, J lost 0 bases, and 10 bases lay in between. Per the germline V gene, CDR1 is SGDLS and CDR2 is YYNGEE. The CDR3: CASSVGGGLSGNTIYF. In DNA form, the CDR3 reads TGTGCCAGCAGCGTAGGGGGGGGGCTCTCTGGAAACACCATATATTTT.

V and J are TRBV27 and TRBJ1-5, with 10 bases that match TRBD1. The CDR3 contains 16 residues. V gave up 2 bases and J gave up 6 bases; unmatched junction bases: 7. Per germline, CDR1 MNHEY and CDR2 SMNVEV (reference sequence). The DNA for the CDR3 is TGTGCCAGCAGTTTAGGGGACAGGGGATATATTCAGCCCCAGCATTTT. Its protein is CASSLGDRGYIQPQHF.

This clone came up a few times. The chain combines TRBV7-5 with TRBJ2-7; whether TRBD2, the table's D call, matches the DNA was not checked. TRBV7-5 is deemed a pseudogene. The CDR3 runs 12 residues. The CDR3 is CSRSESRDEQYF. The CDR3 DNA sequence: TGTTCCAGAAGCGAATCCCGGGACGAGCAGTACTTC.

The CDR3 DNA is TGTGCTAGTGGCCGCAGGACTAGCGTCAGCTCCTACGAGCAGTACTTC. As protein: CASGRRTSVSSYEQYF. The chain joins TRBV12-5 to TRBJ2-7, with 9 bases identical to TRBD2. The CDR3 has 16 residues. The germline V gene has CDR1 LGHNT and CDR2 FRNRAP. V was pared by 6 bases and J by 0 bases, with 9 bases of the junction left unmatched. Full variable domain (outside the CDR3, taken from reference TRBV12-5 and TRBJ2-7): DARVTQTPRHKVTEMGQEVTMRCQPILGHNTVFWYRQTMMQGLELLAYFRNRAPLDDSGMPKDRFSAEMPDATLATLKIQPSEPRDSAVYFCASGRRTSVSSYEQYFGPGTRLTVT.

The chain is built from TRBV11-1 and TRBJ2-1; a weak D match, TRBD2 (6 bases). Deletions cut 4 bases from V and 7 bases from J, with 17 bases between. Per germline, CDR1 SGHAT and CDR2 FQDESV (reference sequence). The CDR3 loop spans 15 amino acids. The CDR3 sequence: CASSSPAGNRNEQFF. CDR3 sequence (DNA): TGTGCCAGCAGCTCTCCGGCGGGGAATAGAAATGAGCAGTTCTTC.

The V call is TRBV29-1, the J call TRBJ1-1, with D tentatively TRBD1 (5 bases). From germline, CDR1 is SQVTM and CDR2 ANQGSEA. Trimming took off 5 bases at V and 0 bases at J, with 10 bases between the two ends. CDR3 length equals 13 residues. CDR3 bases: TGCAGCGTTCAGGACACAGTGAACACTGAAGCTTTCTTT. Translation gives CSVQDTVNTEAFF.

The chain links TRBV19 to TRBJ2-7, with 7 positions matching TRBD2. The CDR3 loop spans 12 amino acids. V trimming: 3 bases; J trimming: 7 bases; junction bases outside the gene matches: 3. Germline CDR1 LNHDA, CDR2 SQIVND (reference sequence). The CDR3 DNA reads TGTGCCAGTAGTATGCAGGGAGGGGAGCAGTACTTC. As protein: CASSMQGGEQYF.

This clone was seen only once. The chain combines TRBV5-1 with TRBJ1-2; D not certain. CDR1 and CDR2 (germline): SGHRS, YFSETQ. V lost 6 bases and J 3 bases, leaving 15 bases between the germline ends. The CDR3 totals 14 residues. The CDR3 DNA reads TGCGCCAGCAAGGCCGGGGAAGGACACTATGGCTACACCTTC. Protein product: CASKAGEGHYGYTF.

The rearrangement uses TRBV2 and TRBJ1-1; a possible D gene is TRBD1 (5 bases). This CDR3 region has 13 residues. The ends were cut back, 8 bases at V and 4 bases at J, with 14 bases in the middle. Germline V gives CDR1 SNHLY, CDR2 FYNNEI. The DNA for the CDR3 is TGTGCCAGCCTACCCGGGGGAGTCACTGAAGCTTTCTTT. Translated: CASLPGGVTEAFF.

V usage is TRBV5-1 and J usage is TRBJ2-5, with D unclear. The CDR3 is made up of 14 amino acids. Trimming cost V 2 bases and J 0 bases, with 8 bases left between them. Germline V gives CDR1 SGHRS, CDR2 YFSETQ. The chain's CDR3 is CASSFDTDQETQYF. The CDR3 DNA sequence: TGCGCCAGCAGCTTCGATACGGACCAAGAGACCCAGTACTTC.

The DNA of the CDR3 is TGTGCCAGCAGCTGGGGCGGGGGGTTGACAGATACGCAGTATTTT. Translation gives CASSWGGGLTDTQYF. V usage is TRBV7-3 and J usage is TRBJ2-3; 8 bases match TRBD2. With V trimmed by 4 bases and J by 3 bases, 6 bases remained unmatched. Germline CDR1 reads SGHTA; CDR2 reads FQGTGA. The CDR3 extends over 15 amino acids.

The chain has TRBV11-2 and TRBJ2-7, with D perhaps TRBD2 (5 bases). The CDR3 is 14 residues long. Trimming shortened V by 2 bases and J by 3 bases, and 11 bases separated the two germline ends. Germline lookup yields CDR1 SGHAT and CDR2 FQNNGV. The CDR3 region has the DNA TGTGCCAGCAGCTTAAGTGGAGGCTACTACGAGCAGTACTTC. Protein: CASSLSGGYYEQYF.

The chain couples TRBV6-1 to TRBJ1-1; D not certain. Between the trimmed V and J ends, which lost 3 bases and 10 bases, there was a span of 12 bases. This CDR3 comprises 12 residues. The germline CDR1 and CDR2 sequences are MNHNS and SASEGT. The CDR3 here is CASSESLRGAFF. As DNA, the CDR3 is TGTGCCAGCAGTGAGTCCCTTCGGGGAGCTTTCTTT.

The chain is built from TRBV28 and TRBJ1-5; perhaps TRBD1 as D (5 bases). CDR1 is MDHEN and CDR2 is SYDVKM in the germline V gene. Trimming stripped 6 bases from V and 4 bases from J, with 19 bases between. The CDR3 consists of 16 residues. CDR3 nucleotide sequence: TGTGCCAGCAGCCTTTCGGGGAGGGGTTGGAATCAGCCCCAGCATTTT. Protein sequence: CASSLSGRGWNQPQHF.

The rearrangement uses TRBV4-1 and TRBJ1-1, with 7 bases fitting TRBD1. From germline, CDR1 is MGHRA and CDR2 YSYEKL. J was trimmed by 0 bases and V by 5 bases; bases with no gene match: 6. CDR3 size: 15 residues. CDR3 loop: CASSAQGVLNTEAFF. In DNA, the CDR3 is TGCGCCAGCAGCGCCCAGGGGGTACTGAACACTGAAGCTTTCTTT.

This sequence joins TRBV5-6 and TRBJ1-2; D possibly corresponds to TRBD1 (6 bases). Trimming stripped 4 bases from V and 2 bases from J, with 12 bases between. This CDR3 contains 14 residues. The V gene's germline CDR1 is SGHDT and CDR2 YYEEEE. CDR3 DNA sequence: TGTGCCAGCAGCCTAGTAGACAGGAACTATGGCTACACCTTC. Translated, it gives CASSLVDRNYGYTF.

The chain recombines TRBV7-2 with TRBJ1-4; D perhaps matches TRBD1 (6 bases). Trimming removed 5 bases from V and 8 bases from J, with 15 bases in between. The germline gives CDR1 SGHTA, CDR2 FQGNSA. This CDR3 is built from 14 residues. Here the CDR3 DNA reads TGTGCCAGCAGCCCCATGGGGGGGCGCGAAAAACTGTTTTTT. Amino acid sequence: CASSPMGGREKLFF. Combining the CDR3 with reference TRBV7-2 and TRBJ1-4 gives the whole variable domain GAGVSQSPSNKVTEKGKDVELRCDPISGHTALYWYRQSLGQGLEFLIYFQGNSAPDKSGLPSDRFSAERTGGSVSTLTIQRTQQEDSAVYLCASSPMGGREKLFFGSGTQLSVL.

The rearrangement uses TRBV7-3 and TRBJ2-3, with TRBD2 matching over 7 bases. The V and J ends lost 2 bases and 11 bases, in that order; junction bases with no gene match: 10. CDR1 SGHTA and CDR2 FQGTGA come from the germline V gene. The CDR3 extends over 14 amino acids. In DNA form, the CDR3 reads TGTGCCAGCAGCTTAGGGGCCTCTGGGAGGGGGCAGTATTTT. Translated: CASSLGASGRGQYF. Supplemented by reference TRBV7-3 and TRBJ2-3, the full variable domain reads GAGVSQTPSNKVTEKGKYVELRCDPISGHTALYWYRQSLGQGPEFLIYFQGTGAADDSGLPNDRFFAVRPEGSVSTLKIQRTERGDSAVYLCASSLGASGRGQYFGPGTRLTVL.

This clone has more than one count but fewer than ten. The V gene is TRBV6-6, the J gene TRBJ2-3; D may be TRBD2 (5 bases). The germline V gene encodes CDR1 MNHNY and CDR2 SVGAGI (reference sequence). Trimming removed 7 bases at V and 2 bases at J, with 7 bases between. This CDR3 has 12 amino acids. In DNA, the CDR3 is TGTGCCAGCAAGGAGGCCACAGATACGCAGTATTTT. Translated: CASKEATDTQYF.

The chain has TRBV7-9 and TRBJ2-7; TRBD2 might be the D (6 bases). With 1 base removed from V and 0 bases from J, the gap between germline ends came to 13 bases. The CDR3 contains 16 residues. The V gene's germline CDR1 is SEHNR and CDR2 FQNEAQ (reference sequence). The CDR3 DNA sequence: TGTGCCAGCAGCTTAGGGTTACGGGAGAACTCCTACGAGCAGTACTTC. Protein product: CASSLGLRENSYEQYF.

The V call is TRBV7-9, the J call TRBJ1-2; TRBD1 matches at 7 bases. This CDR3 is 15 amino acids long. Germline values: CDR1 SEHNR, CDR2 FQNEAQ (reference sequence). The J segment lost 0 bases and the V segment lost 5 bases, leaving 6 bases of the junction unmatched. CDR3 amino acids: CASSLGDRSNYGYTF. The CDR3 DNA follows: TGTGCCAGCAGCCTTGGGGACAGATCTAACTATGGCTACACCTTC. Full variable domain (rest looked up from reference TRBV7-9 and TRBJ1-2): DTGVSQNPRHKITKRGQNVTFRCDPISEHNRLYWYRQTLGQGPEFLTYFQNEAQLEKSRLLSDRFSAERPKGSFSTLEIQRTEQGDSAMYLCASSLGDRSNYGYTFGSGTRLTVV.

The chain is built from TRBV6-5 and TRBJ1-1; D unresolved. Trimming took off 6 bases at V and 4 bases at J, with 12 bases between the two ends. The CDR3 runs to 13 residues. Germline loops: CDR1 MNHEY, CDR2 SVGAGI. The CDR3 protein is CASRATAGTEAFF. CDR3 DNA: TGTGCCAGCAGGGCCACAGCAGGCACTGAAGCTTTCTTT.

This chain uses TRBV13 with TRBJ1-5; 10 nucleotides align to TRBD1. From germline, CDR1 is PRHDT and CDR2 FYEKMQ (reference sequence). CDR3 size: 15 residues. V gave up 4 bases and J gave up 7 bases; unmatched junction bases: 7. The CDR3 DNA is TGTGCCAGCAGCTGGGACAGGGGAAGAGGGCAGCCCCAGCATTTT. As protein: CASSWDRGRGQPQHF. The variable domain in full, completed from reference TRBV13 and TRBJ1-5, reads AAGVIQSPRHLIKEKRETATLKCYPIPRHDTVYWYQQGPGQDPQFLISFYEKMQSDKGSIPDRFSAQQFSDYHSELNMSSLELGDSALYFCASSWDRGRGQPQHFGDGTRLSIL.

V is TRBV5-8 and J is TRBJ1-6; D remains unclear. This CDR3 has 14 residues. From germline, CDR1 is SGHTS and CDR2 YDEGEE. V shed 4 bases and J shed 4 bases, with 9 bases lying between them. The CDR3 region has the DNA TGTGCCAGCAGCCGGACTGGGTATAATTCACCCCTCCACTTT. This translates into CASSRTGYNSPLHF.

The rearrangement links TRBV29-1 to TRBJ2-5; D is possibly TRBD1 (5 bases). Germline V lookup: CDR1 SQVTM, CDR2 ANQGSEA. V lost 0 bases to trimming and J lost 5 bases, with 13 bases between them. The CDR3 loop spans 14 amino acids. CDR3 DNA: TGCAGCGTTGAAGACAGGGTGATATTTGAGACCCAGTACTTC. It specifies CSVEDRVIFETQYF.

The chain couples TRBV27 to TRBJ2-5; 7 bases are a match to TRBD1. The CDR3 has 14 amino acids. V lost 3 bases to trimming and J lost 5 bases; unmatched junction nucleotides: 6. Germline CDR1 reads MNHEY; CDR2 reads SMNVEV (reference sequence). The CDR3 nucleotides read TGTGCCAGCAGTTTGTCGACAGGGATGGAGACCCAGTACTTC. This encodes CASSLSTGMETQYF.

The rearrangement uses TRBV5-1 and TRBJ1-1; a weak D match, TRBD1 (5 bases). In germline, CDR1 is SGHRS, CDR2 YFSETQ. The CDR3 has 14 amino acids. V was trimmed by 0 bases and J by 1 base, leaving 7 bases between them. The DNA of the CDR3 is TGCGCCAGCAGCTTGGGACAGAAGAACACTGAAGCTTTCTTT. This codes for CASSLGQKNTEAFF.

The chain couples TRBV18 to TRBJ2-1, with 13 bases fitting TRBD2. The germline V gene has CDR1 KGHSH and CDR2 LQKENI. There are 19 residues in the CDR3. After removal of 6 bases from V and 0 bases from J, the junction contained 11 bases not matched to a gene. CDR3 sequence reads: CASSPMGTSGVSSYNEQFF. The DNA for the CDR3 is TGTGCCAGCTCTCCGATGGGGACTAGCGGGGTTAGCTCCTACAATGAGCAGTTCTTC. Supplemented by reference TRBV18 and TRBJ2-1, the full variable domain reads NAGVMQNPRHLVRRRGQEARLRCSPMKGHSHVYWYRQLPEEGLKFMVYLQKENIIDESGMPKERFSAEFPKEGPSILRIQQVVRGDSAAYFCASSPMGTSGVSSYNEQFFGPGTRLTVL.

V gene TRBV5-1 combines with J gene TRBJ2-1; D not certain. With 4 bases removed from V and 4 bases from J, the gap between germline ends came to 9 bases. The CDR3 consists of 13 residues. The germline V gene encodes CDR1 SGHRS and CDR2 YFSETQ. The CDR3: CASSPLEYNEQFF. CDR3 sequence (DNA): TGCGCCAGCAGCCCCCTGGAGTACAATGAGCAGTTCTTC. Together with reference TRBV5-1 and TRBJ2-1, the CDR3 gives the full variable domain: KAGVTQTPRYLIKTRGQQVTLSCSPISGHRSVSWYQQTPGQGLQFLFEYFSETQRNKGNFPGRFSGRQFSNSRSEMNVSTLELGDSALYLCASSPLEYNEQFFGPGTRLTVL.

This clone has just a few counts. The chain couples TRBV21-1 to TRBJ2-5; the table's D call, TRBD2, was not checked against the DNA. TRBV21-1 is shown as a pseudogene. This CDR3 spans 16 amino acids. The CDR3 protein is CASPGTPAGEQETQYF. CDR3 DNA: TGTGCCAGCCCCGGGACCCCGGCGGGGGAACAAGAGACCCAGTACTTC.